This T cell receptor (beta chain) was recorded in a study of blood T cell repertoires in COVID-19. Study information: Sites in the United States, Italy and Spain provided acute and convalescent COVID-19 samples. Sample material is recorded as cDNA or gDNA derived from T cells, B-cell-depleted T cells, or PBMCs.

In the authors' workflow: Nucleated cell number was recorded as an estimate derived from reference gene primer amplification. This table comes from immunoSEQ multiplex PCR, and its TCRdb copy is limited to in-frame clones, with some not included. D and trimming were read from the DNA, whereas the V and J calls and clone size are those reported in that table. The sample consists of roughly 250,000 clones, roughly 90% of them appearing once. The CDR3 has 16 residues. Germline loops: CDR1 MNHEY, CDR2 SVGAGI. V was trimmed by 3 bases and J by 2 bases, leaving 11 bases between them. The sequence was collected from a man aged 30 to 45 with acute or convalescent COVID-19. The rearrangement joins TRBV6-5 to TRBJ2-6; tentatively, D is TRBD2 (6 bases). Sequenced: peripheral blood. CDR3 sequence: CASSYNWGAGANVLTF. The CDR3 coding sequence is TGTGCCAGCAGTTATAATTGGGGGGCTGGGGCCAACGTCCTGACTTTC.